The TCR beta chain described here comes from a study of CD8+ T cells in alopecia areata. Across the study: Each of the treated patients was given oral tofacitinib, 5 to 10 mg twice daily, for moderate-to-severe alopecia areata. Affected scalp percentage gauged treated patients' severity. Study findings and constraints: Unlike in mice, where it was clearer, TCR sharing across patients was less clear, possibly HLA-related.

V gave up 1 base and J gave up 6 bases, with 6 bases separating them. The CDR3 contains 12 residues. Germline V gene data show CDR1 as LNHDA and CDR2 as SQIVND (reference sequence). RNA extraction was followed by reverse transcription into cDNA, which acted as the sequencing template. The assay was immunoSEQ multiplex PCR, and TCRdb's table has in-frame clones only and misses some. The sample has 200,000 or so clones, about three fifths seen once. Turning to this clone: Its antigen is unknown.

Treatment in this sample: oral pan-JAK inhibitor, 5-10 mg twice daily. The study team obtained lesional scalp punch biopsies and peripheral blood from alopecia areata patients. The TCR comes from a human donor with alopecia areata. V and J are TRBV19 and TRBJ1-2; D call uncertain. This specimen consisted of CD4+ T cells sorted from blood, obtained at week 24, from a patient treated with tofacitinib. The CDR3 DNA reads TGTGCCAGTAGTATAGGTGGAGATGGCTACACCTTC. Residues: CASSIGGDGYTF.